This TCR beta chain was retrieved from a study of blood T cell repertoires in COVID-19. Background on the study: Samples of COVID-19 (acute and convalescent) were obtained from the United States, Italy and Spain.

The table lists this clone with many counts. Grouping used clinical history reported by participants in a survey and questionnaire. Each exposed participant met a COVID-19 case in the 2 weeks preceding study entry. How the authors handled the data: Reference gene primer amplification yielded estimated nucleated cell counts. Repertoires were generated with immunoSEQ multiplex PCR, while TCRdb's copy carries only in-frame clones and drops some. From that table come the V and J calls and clone size; the DNA was used to work out D and trimming. Here the sample spans roughly 150,000 clones, 84% being singletons. V lost 0 bases and J 7 bases, leaving 9 bases between the germline ends. CDR3 length: 14 amino acids. The V gene's germline CDR1 is MRHNA and CDR2 SNTAGT.

This TCR was sampled from a woman under 30 who had been exposed to COVID-19. The chain recombines TRBV6-4 with TRBJ2-2; D not resolved. Sample: PBMCs or T cells enriched from blood (not recorded which). The CDR3 DNA reads TGTGCCAGCAGTGACTCGAGTGAGAGCGGGGAGCTGTTTTTT. Encoded protein: CASSDSSESGELFF.